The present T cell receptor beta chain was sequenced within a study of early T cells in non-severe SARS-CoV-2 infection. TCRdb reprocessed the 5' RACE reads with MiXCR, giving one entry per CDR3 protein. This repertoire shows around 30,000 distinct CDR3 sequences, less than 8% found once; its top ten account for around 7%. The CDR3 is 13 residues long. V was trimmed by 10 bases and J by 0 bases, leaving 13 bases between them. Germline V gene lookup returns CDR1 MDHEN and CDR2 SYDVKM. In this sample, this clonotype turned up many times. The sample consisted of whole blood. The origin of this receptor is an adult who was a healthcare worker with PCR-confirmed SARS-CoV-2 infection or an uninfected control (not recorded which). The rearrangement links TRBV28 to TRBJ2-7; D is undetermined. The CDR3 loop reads CAILPADSYEQYF. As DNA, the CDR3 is TGTGCCATCCTACCGGCGGACTCCTACGAGCAGTACTTC.